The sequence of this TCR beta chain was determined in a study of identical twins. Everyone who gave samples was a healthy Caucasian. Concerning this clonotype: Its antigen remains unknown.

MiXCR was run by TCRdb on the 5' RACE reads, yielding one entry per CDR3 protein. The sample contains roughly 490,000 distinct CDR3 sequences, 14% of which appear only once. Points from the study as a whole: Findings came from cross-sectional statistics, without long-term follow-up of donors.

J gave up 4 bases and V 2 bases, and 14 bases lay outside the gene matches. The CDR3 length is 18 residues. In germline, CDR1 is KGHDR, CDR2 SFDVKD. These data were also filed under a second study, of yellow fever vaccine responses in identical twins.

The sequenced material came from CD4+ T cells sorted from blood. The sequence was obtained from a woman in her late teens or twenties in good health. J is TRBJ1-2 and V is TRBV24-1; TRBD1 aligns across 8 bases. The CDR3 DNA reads TGTGCCACCAGTGATTCACACCGGGACAGGAGGACCGGCTATGGCTACACCTTC. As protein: CATSDSHRDRRTGYGYTF.